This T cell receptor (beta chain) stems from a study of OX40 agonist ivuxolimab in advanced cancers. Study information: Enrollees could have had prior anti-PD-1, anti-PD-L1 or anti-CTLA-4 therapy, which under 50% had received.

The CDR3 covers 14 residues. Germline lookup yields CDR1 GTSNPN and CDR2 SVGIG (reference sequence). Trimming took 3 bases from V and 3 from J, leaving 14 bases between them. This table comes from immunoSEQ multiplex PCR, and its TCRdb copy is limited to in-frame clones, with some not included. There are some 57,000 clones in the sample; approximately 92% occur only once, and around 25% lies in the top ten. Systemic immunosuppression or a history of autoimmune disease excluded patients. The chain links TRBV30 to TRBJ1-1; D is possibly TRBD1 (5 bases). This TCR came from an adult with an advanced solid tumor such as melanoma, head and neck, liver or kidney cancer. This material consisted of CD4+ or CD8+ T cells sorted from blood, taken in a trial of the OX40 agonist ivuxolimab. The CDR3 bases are TGTGCCTGGAGCGTCGGGGCCGGGGACACTGAAGCTTTCTTT. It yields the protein CAWSVGAGDTEAFF.